This TCR beta chain was documented in a study of long-term antiretroviral therapy in people with HIV. Turning to the study itself: The 2015 immediate-ART recommendation was preceded by the earliest samples by about a decade. Study-level points and caveats: Someone took the blood between about 2003 and 2018, maybe while older ART regimens were in use.

The CDR3 has 15 amino acids. Germline CDR1 is MGHRA and CDR2 is YSYEKL. V was clipped by 0 bases and J by 8 bases, with 16 bases between them. All participants with HIV were treated in the United States. Remarks on this clone: Its matching antigen is unknown.

An immunoSEQ assay, version v3.0, was performed at survey level. Data came from immunoSEQ multiplex PCR; TCRdb stores just in-frame clones and leaves some out. The sample has 15,000 to 20,000 clones; roughly four fifths are singletons. The source of this sequence is a young man with HIV. J is TRBJ1-2 and V is TRBV4-1; maybe TRBD1 (5 bases). The input for sequencing was unsorted PBMCs, taken 0.1 years after starting antiretroviral therapy. This CDR3 is CASSQEMGTSVGYTF. CDR3 DNA sequence: TGCGCCAGCAGCCAAGAAATGGGGACCTCGGTCGGCTACACCTTC.